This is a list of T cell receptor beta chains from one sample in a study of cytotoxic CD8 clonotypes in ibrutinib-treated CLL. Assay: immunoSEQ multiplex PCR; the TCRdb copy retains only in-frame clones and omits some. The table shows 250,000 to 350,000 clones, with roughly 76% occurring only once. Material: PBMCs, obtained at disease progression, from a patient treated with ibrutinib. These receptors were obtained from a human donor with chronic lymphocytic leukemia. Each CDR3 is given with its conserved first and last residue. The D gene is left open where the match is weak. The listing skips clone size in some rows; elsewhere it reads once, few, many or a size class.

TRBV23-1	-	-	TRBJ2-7	TGCGCCAGCAGTCAAGAGGTGGGAGGGGGGACGTCCTACGAGCAGTACTTC	CASSQEVGGGTSYEQYF
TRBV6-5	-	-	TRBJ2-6	TGTGCCAGCAGTTACTCGTTCCACTCTGGGGCCAACGTCCTGACTTTC	CASSYSFHSGANVLTF
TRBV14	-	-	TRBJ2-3	TGTGCCAGCAGCCAAGCAAGTCCGCAGTATTTT	CASSQASPQYF
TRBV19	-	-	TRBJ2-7	TGTGCCAGTAGTCCAATGGGTAGCGGCTCCTACGAGCAGTACTTC	CASSPMGSGSYEQYF
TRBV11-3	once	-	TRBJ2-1	TGTGCCAGCAGCGGCTCTGGGGCGGGGAGCTCCTACAATGAGCAGTTCTTC	CASSGSGAGSSYNEQFF
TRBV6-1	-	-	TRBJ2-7	TGTGCCAGCAGTGATCAGAGATACGAGCAGTACTTC	CASSDQRYEQYF
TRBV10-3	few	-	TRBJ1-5	TGTGCCATCAGTGGTTGGAATCAGCCCCAGCATTTT	CAISGWNQPQHF
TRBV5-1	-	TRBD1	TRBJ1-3	TGCGCCAGCAGCTGGGGACAGGGGGCGGCCTCTGGAAACACCATATATTTT	CASSWGQGAASGNTIYF
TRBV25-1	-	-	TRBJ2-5	TGTGCCAGCAGTGACTTCCGGGAGAGGCTCGGGACCCAGTACTTC	CASSDFRERLGTQYF
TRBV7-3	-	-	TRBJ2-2	TGTGCCAGCAGTACGGCCGGGGAGCTGTTTTTT	CASSTAGELFF
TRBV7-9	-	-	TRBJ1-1	TGTGCCAGCAGCCCGATGGAGGGGAACACTGAAGCTTTCTTT	CASSPMEGNTEAFF
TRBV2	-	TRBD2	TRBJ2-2	TGTGCCAGCAGACTAGCGGGAGTCACCGGGGAGCTGTTTTTT	CASRLAGVTGELFF
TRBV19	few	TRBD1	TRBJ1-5	TGTGCCAGTAGTGACACAGGGGTTCAGCCCCAGCATTTT	CASSDTGVQPQHF
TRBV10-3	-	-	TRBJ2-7	TGTGCCACACTCACAGGGCAGGGCTCCTACGAGCAGTACTTC	CATLTGQGSYEQYF
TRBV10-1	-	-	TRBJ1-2	TGCGCCAGCAGTGATACGGGAAATTATGGCTACACCTTC	CASSDTGNYGYTF
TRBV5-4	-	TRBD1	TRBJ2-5	TGTGCCAGCAGCTCTGCCCCGGGACAGGGTACCGAGACCCAGTACTTC	CASSSAPGQGTETQYF
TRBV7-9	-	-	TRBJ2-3	TGTGCCAGCAGCTTAGCTACACCTAGCACAGATACGCAGTATTTT	CASSLATPSTDTQYF
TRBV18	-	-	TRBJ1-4	TGTGCCAGCTCCCAGAGGGGAGCAACTAATGAAAAACTGTTTTTT	CASSQRGATNEKLFF
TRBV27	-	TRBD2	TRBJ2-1	TGTGCCAGCAGTTTGGGGGGGTACAATGAGCAGTTCTTC	CASSLGGYNEQFF
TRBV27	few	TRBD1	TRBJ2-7	TGTGCCAGCAGTTTTCAGGGACAGAGACCTTACGAGCAGTACTTC	CASSFQGQRPYEQYF
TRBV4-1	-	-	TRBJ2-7	TGCGCCAGCAGCGCCGGCAGGGCTTACGAGCAGTACTTC	CASSAGRAYEQYF
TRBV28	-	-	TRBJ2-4	TGTGCCAGCAGCCCGATTCTAGGCATGGGGGCCAAAAACATTCAGTACTTC	CASSPILGMGAKNIQYF
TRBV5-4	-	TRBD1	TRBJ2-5	TGTGCCAGCAGCAAGGGACAGGGGCAGTGGGAGACCCAGTACTTC	CASSKGQGQWETQYF
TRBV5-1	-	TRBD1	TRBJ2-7	TGCGCCAGCAGCCCCCGGGACAGGGATTCCTACGAGCAGTACTTC	CASSPRDRDSYEQYF
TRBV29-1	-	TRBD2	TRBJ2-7	TGCAGCGTTGAAGATCCGGGAGGATACGAGCAGTACTTC	CSVEDPGGYEQYF
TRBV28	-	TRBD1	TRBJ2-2	TGTGCCAGCAGTCCCCTGGACAGGGTGAACACCGGGGAGCTGTTTTTT	CASSPLDRVNTGELFF
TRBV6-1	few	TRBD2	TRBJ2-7	TGTGCCAGCAGTGGACTAGCGGGAGGCTACGAGCAGTACTTC	CASSGLAGGYEQYF
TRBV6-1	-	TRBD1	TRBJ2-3	TGTGCCAGCAGTGTATTGCCGGGGACAGGCCCCACGATACGCACAGATACGCAGTATTTT	CASSVLPGTGPTIRTDTQYF
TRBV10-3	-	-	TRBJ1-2	TGTGCCATCAGTGAGTCGGCTCAGAGGGGAACTATGGCTACACTTTTCTTC	CAISESAQRGTMATLFF
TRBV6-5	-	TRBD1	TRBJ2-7	TGTGCCAGCAGACAAACCCCGGGACAGTTCTACGAGCAGTACTTC	CASRQTPGQFYEQYF
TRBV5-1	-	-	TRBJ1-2	TGCGCCAGCAGCTTGAACATAAACTATGGCTACACCTTC	CASSLNINYGYTF
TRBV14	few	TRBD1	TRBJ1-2	TGTGCCAGCAGCCAAAGAGGACAGGGGATTTATGGCTACACCTTC	CASSQRGQGIYGYTF
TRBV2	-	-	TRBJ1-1	TGTGCCAGCAGTGAACGGCCAAAATTCCTCTCCTCAGGGCGGATGAGCACTGAAGCTTTCTTT	CASSERPKFLSSGRMSTEAFF
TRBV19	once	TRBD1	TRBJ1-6	TGTGCCAGTAGTATCCGGGACAGGGACTATAATTCACCCCTCCACTTT	CASSIRDRDYNSPLHF
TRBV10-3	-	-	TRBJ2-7	TGTGCCATCAGCAATTACTACGAGCAGTACTTC	CAISNYYEQYF
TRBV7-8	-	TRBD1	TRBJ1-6	TGTGCCAGCAGCCACCAAGCCGGGACAGGGGTTTTCTCCTATAATTCACCCCTCCACTTT	CASSHQAGTGVFSYNSPLHF
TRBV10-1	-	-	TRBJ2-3	TGCGCCAGCAGTGAGATGGGTTTGAGTCTTGGCGGGAACACAGATACGCAGTATTTT	CASSEMGLSLGGNTDTQYF
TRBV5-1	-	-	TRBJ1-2	TGCGCCAGCAGCTTGGGTTTGGATGGCTACACCTTC	CASSLGLDGYTF
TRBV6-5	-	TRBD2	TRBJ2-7	TGTGCCAGCAGTTACCAACTAGCGGGAGGCGAGCAGTACTTC	CASSYQLAGGEQYF
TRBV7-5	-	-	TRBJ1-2	TGTGCCAGCAGCTTAGCTGTGGGACAGACAAACTATGGCTACACCTTC	CASSLAVGQTNYGYTF
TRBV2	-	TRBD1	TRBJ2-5	TGTGCCAGGGAACAGGGGCACCAAGAGACCCAGTACTTC	CAREQGHQETQYF
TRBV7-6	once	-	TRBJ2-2	TGTGCCAGCAGCTTTTGGGACCGCTCCACCGGGGAGCTGTTTTTT	CASSFWDRSTGELFF
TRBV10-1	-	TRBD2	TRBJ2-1	TGCGCCAGCAGTGAGAGGCGGGGGACCTACAATGAGCAGTTCTTC	CASSERRGTYNEQFF